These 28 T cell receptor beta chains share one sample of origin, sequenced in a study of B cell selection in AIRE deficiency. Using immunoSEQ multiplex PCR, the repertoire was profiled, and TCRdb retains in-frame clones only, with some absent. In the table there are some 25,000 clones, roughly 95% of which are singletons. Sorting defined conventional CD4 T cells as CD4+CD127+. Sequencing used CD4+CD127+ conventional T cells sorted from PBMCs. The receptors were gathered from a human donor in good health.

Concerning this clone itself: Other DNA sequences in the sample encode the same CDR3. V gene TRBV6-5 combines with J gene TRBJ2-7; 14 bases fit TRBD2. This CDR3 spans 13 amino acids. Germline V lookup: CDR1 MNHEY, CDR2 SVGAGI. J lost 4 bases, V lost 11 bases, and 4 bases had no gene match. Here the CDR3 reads CAVGLAGGYEQYF. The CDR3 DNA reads TGTGCCGTCGGACTAGCGGGAGGATACGAGCAGTACTTC.

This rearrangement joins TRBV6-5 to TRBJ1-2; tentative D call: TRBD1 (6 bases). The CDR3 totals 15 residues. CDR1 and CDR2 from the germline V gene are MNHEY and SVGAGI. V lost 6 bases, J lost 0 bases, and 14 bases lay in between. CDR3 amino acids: CASRGTGSSNYGYTF. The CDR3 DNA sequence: TGTGCCAGCAGGGGTACAGGGTCCTCTAACTATGGCTACACCTTC.

Written as DNA, the CDR3 is TGTGCCAGCAGCTTAGCGGGAGGAGGGGGCTATGGCTACACCTTC. Translation gives CASSLAGGGGYGYTF. The chain combines TRBV7-2 with TRBJ1-2; TRBD1 might be the D (6 bases). CDR3 size: 15 residues. V dropped 0 bases and J dropped 4 bases, with 12 bases sitting between them. Per germline, CDR1 SGHTA and CDR2 FQGNSA.

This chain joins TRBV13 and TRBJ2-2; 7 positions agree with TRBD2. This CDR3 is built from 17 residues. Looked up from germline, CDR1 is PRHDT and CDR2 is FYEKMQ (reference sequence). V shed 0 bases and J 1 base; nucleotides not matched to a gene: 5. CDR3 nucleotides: TGTGCCAGCAGCTTAGGTGGGAGGGCCGGGAACACCGGGGAGCTGTTTTTT. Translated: CASSLGGRAGNTGELFF.

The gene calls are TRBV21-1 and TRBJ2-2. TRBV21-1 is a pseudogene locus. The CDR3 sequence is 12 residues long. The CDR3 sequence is CASSKGTGELFF. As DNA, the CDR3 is TGTGCCAGCAGCAAAGGGACCGGGGAGCTGTTTTTT.

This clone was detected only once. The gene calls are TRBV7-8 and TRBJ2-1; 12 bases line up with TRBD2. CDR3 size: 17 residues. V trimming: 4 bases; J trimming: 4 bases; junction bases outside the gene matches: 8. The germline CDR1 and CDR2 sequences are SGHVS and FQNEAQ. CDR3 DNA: TGTGCCAGCAGCTCCGGACTAGCGGGGATCCCATACAATGAGCAGTTCTTC. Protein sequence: CASSSGLAGIPYNEQFF.

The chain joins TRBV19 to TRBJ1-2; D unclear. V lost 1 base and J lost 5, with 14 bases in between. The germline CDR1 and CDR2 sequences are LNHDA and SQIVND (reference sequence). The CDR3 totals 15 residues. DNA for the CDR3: TGTGCCAGTAGTATAGCACGGGATCGGGGATATGGCTACACCTTC. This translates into CASSIARDRGYGYTF.

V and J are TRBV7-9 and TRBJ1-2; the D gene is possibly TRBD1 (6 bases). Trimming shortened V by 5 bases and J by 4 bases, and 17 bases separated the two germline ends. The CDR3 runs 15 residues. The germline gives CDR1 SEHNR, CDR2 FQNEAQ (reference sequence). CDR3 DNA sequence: TGTGCCAGCAGCCCTCGGACAGACCGGTTCTATGGCTACACCTTC. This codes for CASSPRTDRFYGYTF. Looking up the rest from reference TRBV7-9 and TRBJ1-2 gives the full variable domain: DTGVSQNPRHKITKRGQNVTFRCDPISEHNRLYWYRQTLGQGPEFLTYFQNEAQLEKSRLLSDRFSAERPKGSFSTLEIQRTEQGDSAMYLCASSPRTDRFYGYTFGSGTRLTVV.

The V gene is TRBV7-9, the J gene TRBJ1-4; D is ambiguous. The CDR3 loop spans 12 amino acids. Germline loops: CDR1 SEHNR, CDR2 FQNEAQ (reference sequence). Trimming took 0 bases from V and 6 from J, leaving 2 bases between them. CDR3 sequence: CASSLADEKLFF. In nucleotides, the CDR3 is TGTGCCAGCAGCTTAGCGGATGAAAAACTGTTTTTT. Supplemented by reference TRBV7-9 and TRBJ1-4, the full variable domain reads DTGVSQNPRHKITKRGQNVTFRCDPISEHNRLYWYRQTLGQGPEFLTYFQNEAQLEKSRLLSDRFSAERPKGSFSTLEIQRTEQGDSAMYLCASSLADEKLFFGSGTQLSVL.

The CDR3: CASSLLGTDTQYF. The CDR3 bases are TGTGCCAGCAGCTTACTTGGCACAGATACGCAGTATTTT. The chain carries TRBV7-9 and TRBJ2-3, with D hard to call. Trimming shortened V by 2 bases and J by 1 base, and 4 bases separated the two germline ends. The CDR3 sequence is 13 residues long. CDR1 and CDR2 (germline): SEHNR, FQNEAQ (reference sequence).

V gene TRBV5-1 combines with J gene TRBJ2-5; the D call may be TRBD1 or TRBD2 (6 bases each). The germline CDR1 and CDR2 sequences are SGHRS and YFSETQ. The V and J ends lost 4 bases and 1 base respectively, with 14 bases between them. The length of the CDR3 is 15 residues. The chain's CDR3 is CASSLYGGLQETQYF. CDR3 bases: TGCGCCAGCAGCCTATACGGGGGCCTCCAAGAGACCCAGTACTTC. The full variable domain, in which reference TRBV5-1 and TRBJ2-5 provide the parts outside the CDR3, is KAGVTQTPRYLIKTRGQQVTLSCSPISGHRSVSWYQQTPGQGLQFLFEYFSETQRNKGNFPGRFSGRQFSNSRSEMNVSTLELGDSALYLCASSLYGGLQETQYFGPGTRLLVL.

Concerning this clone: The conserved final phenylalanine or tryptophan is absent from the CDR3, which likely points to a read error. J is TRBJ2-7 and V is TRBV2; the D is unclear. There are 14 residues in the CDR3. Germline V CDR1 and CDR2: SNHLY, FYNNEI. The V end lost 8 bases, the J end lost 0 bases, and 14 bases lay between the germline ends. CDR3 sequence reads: CASLTSRTSYEQYL. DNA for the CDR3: TGTGCCAGCCTGACTTCACGGACCTCCTACGAGCAGTACCTC.

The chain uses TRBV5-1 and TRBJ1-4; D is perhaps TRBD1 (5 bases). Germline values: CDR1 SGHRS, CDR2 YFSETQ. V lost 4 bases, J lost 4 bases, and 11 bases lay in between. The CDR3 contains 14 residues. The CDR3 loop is CASSPGGNNEKLFF. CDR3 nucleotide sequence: TGCGCCAGCAGCCCTGGGGGTAATAATGAAAAACTGTTTTTT.

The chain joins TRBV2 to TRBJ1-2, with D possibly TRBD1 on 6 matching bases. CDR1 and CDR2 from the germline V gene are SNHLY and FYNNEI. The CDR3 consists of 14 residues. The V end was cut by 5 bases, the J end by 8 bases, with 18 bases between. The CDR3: CASSFRQESEGYTF. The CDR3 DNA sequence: TGTGCCAGCAGTTTTAGACAGGAGTCTGAGGGCTACACCTTC.

CDR3 nucleotide sequence: TGTGCCAGCCCACGGGGAAGCGGCATGAACACTGAAGCTTTCTTT. Translation: CASPRGSGMNTEAFF. The chain combines TRBV6-1 with TRBJ1-1; D is ambiguous. Trimming removed 8 bases at V and 0 bases at J, with 16 bases between. Germline CDR1 MNHNS, CDR2 SASEGT. This CDR3 contains 15 residues.

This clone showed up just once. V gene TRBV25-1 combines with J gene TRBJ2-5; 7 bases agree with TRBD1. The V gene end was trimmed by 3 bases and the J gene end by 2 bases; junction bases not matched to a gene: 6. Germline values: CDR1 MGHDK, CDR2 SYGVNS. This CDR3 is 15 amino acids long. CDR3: CASSDTGTEQETQYF. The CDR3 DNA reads TGTGCCAGCAGTGACACCGGGACAGAGCAAGAGACCCAGTACTTC.

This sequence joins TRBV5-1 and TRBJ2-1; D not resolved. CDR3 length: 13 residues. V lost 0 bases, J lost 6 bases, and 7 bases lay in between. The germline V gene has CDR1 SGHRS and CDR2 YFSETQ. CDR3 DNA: TGCGCCAGCAGCTTGGGGGTCAGCAATGAGCAGTTCTTC. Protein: CASSLGVSNEQFF.

CDR3 nucleotide sequence: TGTGCCAGTAGTATTGGGGGACGTTACGAGCAGTACTTC. Translation: CASSIGGRYEQYF. The V and J genes are TRBV19 and TRBJ2-7; D is perhaps TRBD1 or TRBD2 (5 bases each). V lost 3 bases to trimming and J lost 4 bases, with 10 bases between them. This CDR3 comprises 13 residues. The germline CDR1 and CDR2 sequences are LNHDA and SQIVND (reference sequence).

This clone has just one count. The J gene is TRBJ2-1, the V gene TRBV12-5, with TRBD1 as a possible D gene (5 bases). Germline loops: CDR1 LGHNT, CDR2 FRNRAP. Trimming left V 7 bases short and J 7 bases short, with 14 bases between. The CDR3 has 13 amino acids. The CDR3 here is CASESGRVNEQFF. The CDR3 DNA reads TGTGCTAGTGAGTCCGGCAGGGTGAATGAGCAGTTCTTC.

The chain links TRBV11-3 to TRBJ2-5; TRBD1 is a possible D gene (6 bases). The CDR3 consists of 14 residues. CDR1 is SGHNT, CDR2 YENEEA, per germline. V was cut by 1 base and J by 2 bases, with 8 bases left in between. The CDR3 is CASSLGTGQETQYF. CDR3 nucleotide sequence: TGTGCCAGCAGCTTAGGTACAGGGCAAGAGACCCAGTACTTC.

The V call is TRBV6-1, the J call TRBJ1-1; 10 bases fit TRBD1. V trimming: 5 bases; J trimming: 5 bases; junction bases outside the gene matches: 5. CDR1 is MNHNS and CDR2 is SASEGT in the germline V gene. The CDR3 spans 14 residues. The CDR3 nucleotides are TGTGCCAGCAGTCTTCGACAGGGGGCAACTGAAGCTTTCTTT. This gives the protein CASSLRQGATEAFF.

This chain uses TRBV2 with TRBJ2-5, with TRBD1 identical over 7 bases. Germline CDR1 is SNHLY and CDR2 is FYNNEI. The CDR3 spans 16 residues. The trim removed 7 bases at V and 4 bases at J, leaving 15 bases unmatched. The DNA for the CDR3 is TGTGCCAGCAAATGGGGCCGACAGGGACCACCAGAGACCCAGTACTTC. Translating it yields CASKWGRQGPPETQYF.

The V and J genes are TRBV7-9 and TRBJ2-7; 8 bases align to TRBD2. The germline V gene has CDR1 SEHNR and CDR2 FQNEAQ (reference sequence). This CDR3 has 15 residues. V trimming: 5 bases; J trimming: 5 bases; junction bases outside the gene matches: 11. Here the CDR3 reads CASSPQTAGGNEQYF. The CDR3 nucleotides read TGTGCCAGCAGCCCCCAGACTGCGGGAGGAAACGAGCAGTACTTC.

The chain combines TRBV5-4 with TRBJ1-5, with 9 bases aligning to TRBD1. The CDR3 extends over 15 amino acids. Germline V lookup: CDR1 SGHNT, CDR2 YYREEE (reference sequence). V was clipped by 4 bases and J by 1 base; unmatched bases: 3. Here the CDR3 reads CASSDRGGSNQPQHF. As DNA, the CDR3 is TGTGCCAGCAGCGACAGGGGGGGGAGCAATCAGCCCCAGCATTTT. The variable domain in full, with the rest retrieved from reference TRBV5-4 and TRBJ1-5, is ETGVTQSPTHLIKTRGQQVTLRCSSQSGHNTVSWYQQALGQGPQFIFQYYREEENGRGNFPPRFSGLQFPNYSSELNVNALELDDSALYLCASSDRGGSNQPQHFGDGTRLSIL.

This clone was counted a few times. This CDR3 is CASSLGDKGSPLHF. The CDR3 region has the DNA TGCGCCAGCAGCTTGGGCGATAAGGGGTCACCCCTCCACTTT. This chain joins TRBV5-1 and TRBJ1-6; a weak D match, TRBD1 (5 bases). From germline, CDR1 is SGHRS and CDR2 YFSETQ. Trimming shortened V by 0 bases and J by 10 bases, and 11 bases separated the two germline ends. CDR3 length: 14 residues.

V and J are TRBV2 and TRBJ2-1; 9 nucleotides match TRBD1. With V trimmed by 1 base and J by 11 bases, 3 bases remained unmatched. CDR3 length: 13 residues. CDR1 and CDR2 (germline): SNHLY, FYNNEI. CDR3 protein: CASSEETGGKQFF. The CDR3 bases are TGTGCCAGCAGTGAAGAGACAGGGGGAAAGCAGTTCTTC.

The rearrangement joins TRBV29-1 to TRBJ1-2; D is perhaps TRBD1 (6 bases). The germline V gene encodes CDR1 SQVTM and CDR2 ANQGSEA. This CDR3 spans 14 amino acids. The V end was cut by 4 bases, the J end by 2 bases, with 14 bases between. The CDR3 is CSVVPGQPNYGYTF. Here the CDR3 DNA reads TGCAGCGTTGTACCAGGACAGCCCAACTATGGCTACACCTTC.

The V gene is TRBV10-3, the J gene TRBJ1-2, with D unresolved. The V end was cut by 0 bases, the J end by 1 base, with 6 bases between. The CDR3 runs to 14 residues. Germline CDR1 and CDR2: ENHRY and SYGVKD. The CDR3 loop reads CAISESERNYGYTF. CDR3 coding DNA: TGTGCCATCAGTGAGTCCGAGCGTAACTATGGCTACACCTTC.